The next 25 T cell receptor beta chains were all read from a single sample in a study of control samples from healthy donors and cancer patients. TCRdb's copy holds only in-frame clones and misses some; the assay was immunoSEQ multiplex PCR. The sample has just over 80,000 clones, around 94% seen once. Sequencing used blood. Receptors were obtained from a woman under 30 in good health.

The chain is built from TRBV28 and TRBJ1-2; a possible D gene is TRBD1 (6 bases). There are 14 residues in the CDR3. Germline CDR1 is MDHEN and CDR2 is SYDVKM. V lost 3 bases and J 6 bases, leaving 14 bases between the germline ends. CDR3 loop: CASSFEQGFDGYTF. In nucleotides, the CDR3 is TGTGCCAGCAGTTTCGAACAGGGTTTTGATGGCTACACCTTC.

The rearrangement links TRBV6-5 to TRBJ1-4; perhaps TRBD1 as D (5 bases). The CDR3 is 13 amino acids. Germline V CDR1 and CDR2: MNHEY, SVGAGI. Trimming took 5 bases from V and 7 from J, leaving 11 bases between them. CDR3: CASSQGGSEKLFF. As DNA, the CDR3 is TGTGCCAGCAGTCAGGGTGGGTCTGAAAAACTGTTTTTT.

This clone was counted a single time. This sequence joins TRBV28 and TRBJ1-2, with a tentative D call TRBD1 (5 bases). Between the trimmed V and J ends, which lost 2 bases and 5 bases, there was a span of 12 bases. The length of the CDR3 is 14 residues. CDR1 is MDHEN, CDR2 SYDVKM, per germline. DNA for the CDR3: TGTGCCAGCAGTTTAACTGGGACGGGATATGGCTACACCTTC. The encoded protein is CASSLTGTGYGYTF.

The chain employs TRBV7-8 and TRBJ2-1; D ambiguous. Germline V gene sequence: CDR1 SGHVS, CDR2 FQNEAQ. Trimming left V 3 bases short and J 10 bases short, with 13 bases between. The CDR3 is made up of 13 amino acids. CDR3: CASSFGSNREQFF. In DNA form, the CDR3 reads TGTGCCAGCAGCTTCGGATCGAATCGGGAGCAGTTCTTC.

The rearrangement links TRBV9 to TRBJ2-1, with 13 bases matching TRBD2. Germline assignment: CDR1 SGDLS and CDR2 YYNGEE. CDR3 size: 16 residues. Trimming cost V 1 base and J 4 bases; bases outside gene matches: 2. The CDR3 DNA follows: TGTGCCAGCAGCGTAACGGGACTAGCGGGGTACAATGAGCAGTTCTTC. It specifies CASSVTGLAGYNEQFF.

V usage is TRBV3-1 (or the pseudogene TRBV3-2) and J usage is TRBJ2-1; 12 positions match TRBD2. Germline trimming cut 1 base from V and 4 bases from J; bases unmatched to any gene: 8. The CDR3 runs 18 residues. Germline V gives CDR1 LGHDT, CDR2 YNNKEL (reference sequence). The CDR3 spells CASSQGASGRVGYNEQFF. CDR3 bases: TGTGCCAGCAGCCAAGGGGCTAGCGGGAGGGTAGGATACAATGAGCAGTTCTTC.

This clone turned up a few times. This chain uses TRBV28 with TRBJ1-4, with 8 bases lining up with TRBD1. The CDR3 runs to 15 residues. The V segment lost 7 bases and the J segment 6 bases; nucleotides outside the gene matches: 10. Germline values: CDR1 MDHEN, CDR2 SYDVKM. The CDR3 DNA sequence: TGTGCCAGCACGACCCTTGACAGGGGCTATGAAAAACTGTTTTTT. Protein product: CASTTLDRGYEKLFF.

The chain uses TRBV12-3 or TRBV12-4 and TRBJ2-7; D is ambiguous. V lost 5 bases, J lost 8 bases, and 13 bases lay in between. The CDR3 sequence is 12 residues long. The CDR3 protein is CASSNAPSKQYF. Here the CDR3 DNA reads TGTGCCAGCAGTAATGCGCCTTCGAAGCAGTACTTC.

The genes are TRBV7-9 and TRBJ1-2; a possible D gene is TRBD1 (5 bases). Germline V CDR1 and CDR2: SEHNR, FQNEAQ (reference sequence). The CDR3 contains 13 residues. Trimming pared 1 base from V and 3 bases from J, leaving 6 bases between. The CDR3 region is CASSLGGDYGYTF. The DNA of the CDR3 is TGTGCCAGCAGCTTAGGGGGGGACTATGGCTACACCTTC.

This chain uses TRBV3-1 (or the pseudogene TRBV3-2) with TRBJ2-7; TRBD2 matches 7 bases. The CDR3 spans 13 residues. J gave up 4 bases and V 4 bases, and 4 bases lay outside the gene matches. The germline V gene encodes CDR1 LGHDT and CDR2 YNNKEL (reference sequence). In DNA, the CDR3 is TGTGCCAGCAGCCGACGGGGGGTATACGAGCAGTACTTC. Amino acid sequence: CASSRRGVYEQYF.

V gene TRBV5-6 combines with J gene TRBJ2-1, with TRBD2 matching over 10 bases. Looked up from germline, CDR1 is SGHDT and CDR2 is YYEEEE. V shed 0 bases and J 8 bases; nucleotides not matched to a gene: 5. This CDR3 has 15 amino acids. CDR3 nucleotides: TGTGCCAGCAGCTTGGAGTCTAGCGGGAGTGATGAGCAGTTCTTC. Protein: CASSLESSGSDEQFF.

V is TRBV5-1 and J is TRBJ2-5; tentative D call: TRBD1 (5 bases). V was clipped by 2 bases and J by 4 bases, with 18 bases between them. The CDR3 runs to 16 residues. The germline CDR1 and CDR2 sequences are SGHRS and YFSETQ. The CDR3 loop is CASSFQSDIRGETQYF. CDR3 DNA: TGCGCCAGCAGCTTCCAGTCGGACATCAGAGGAGAGACCCAGTACTTC.

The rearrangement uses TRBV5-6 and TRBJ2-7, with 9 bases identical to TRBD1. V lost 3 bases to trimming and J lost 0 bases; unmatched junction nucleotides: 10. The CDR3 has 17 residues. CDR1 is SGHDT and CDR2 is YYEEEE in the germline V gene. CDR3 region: CASSYPPGTGISYEQYF. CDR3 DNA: TGTGCCAGCAGCTACCCCCCCGGGACAGGGATCTCCTACGAGCAGTACTTC.

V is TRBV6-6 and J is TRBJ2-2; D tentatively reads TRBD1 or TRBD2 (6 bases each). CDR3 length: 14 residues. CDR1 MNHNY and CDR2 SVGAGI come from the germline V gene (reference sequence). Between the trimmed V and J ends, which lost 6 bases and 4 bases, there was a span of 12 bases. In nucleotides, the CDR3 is TGTGCCAGCAGAGGGGGACTGATCACCGGGGAGCTGTTTTTT. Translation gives CASRGGLITGELFF.

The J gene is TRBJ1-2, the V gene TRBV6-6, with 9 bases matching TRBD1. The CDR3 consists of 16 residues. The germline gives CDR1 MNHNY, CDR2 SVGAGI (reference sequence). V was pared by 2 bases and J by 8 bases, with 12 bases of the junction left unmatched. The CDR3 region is CASSYDGGQGPTGYTF. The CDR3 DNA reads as TGTGCCAGCAGTTACGACGGTGGACAGGGGCCAACGGGCTACACCTTC.

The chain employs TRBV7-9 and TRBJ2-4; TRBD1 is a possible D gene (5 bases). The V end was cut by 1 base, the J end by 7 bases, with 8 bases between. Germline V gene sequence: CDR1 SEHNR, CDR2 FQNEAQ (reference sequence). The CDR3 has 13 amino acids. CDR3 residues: CASSLGGRNIQYF. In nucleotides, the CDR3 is TGTGCCAGCAGCTTAGGGGGCAGGAACATTCAGTACTTC.

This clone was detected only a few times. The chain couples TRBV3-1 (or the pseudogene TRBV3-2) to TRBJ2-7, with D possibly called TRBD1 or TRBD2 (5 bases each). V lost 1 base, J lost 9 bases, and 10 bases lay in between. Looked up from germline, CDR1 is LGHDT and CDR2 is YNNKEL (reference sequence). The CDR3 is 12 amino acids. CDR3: CASSQVSRGQYF. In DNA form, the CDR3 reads TGTGCCAGCAGCCAAGTGTCGAGGGGGCAGTACTTC.

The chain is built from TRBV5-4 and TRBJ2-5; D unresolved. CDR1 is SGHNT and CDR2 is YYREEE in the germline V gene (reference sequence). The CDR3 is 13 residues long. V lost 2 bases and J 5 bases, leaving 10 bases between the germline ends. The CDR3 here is CASSLVGQETQYF. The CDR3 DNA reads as TGTGCCAGCAGCTTAGTGGGCCAGGAGACCCAGTACTTC. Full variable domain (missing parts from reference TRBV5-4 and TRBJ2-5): ETGVTQSPTHLIKTRGQQVTLRCSSQSGHNTVSWYQQALGQGPQFIFQYYREEENGRGNFPPRFSGLQFPNYSSELNVNALELDDSALYLCASSLVGQETQYFGPGTRLLVL.

The CDR3 loop reads CASSMAGPSFLNTEAFF. The CDR3 nucleotides are TGTGCCAGTAGTATGGCGGGACCCTCCTTCTTGAACACTGAAGCTTTCTTT. The chain is built from TRBV19 and TRBJ1-1, with a possible D match to TRBD1 (5 bases). The CDR3 runs 17 residues. Germline loops: CDR1 LNHDA, CDR2 SQIVND (reference sequence). V lost 3 bases and J 0 bases, leaving 17 bases between the germline ends.

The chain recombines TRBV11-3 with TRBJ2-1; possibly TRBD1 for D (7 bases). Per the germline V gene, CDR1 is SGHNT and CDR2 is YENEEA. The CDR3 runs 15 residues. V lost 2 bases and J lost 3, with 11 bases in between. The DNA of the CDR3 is TGTGCCAGCAGCTTACGGCAGGGGGGCTACAATGAGCAGTTCTTC. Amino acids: CASSLRQGGYNEQFF.

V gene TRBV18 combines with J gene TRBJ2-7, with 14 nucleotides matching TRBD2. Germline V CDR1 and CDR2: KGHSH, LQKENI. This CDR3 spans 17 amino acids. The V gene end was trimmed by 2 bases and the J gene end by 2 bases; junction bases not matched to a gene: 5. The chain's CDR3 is CASSPRTSGRFAYEQYF. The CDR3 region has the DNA TGTGCCAGCTCACCAAGGACTAGCGGGAGGTTTGCCTACGAGCAGTACTTC.

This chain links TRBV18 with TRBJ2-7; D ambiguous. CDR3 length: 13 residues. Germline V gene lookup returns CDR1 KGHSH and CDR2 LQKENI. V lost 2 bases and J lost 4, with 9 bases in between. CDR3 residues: CASSPISSYEQYF. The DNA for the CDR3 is TGTGCCAGCTCACCAATAAGCTCGTACGAGCAGTACTTC.

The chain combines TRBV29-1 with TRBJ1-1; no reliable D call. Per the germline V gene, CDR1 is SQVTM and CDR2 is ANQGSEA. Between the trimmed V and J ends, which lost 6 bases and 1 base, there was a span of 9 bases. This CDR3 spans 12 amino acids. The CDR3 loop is CSVRRGNTEAFF. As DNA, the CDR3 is TGCAGCGTACGTCGCGGGAACACTGAAGCTTTCTTT. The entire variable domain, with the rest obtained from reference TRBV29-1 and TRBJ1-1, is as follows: SAVISQKPSRDICQRGTSLTIQCQVDSQVTMMFWYRQQPGQSLTLIATANQGSEATYESGFVIDKFPISRPNLTFSTLTVSNMSPEDSSIYLCSVRRGNTEAFFGQGTRLTVV.

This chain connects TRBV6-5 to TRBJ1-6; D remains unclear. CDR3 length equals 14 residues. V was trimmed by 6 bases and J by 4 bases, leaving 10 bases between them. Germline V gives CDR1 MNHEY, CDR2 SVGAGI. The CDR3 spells CASSITDYNSPLHF. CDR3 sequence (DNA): TGTGCCAGCAGCATTACAGATTATAATTCACCCCTCCACTTT.

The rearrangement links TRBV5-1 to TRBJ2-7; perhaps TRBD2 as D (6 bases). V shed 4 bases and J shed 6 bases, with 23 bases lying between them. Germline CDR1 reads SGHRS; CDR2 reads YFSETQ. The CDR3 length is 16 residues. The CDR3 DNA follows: TGCGCCAGCAGCCCCTTGAGTACGGGAGATCTAGGCGAGCAGTACTTC. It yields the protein CASSPLSTGDLGEQYF.